Described below is a single T cell receptor beta chain sequence and its context. Its cognate antigen has yet to be identified. The input lacks base qualities; no much larger clone sits a single base away. To prepare the library, the immunoSEQ multiplex PCR assay was applied. For the multiplex PCR, a mixture combining 60 forward primers for TCR Vbeta segments and 13 reverse primers for TCR Jbeta segments was used. A multiplex PCR assay on genomic DNA amplified the CDR3 region of rearranged TCR beta genes. The Illumina HiSeq System was used to sequence the amplified TCR beta libraries as 87-base-pair reads. The study's processing was this. In a later analysis, some 80 million unique TCR beta chains were counted across the approximately 640 repertoires, and roughly 10 million of these chains were shared by at least two donors. A nearest-neighbor algorithm error-corrected the raw reads and collapsed the reads into unique sequences, merging closely related sequences to remove PCR and sequencing errors. V, D and J gene segments were assigned by aligning CDR3 sequences to IMGT reference sequences. For a sequence to be retained, a match of at least six nucleotides was required to both a V gene segment and a J gene segment. A rearrangement was called productive if the CDR3 had no stop codons and remained in frame with V and J, and every other rearrangement was called non-productive. CDR3 was defined by IMGT convention, running from the second conserved V-encoded cysteine to the conserved J-encoded phenylalanine. Sequences without an unambiguous match to a single V gene segment were excluded from the earlier analysis of approximately 560 of the donors. In an earlier analysis of 587 of the donors, a V segment was called functional when productive rearrangements were above 56.7%, and segregating when the standard deviation between donors exceeded 5%. A statistical classification framework was developed to diagnose cytomegalovirus status using the catalog of TCR beta chain sequences. In a later analysis, V and J genes were assigned by comparing TCR nucleotide sequences against IMGT/GENE-DB human TR gene sequences. A later analysis assigned CDR3 sequences and most-parsimonious VDJ recombination scenarios with the TCRdist pipeline. In a later analysis, each TCR beta chain was defined by its CDR3 amino acid sequence together with its V-gene family, and reads without a unique V-gene family were excluded. As a way to deal with suspected cross-contamination and a sequencing artifact, a later analysis dropped 500 to 700 nucleotide sequences that were highly shared and had low generation probability. In a later analysis, a clonal expansion index for each public chain was calculated from normalized within-repertoire ranks of inferred template counts. A later analysis computed generation probabilities with a VDJ recombination model fitted to out-of-frame rearrangements, and checked the results against IGoR. A later analysis scored TCR-TCR, TCR-HLA and TCR-CMV co-occurrence with hypergeometric tests, applying a repertoire-size bias correction to TCR pairs. A later analysis estimated false discovery rates by permuting HLA or CMV assignments 20 times. A later analysis grouped co-occurring TCRs with DBSCAN, adding TCRdist sequence similarity when clustering within HLA-allele-positive subsets. Co-occurrence clustering excluded repertoires with fewer than 30,000 or more than 120,000 public chains, plus five with anomalous nucleotide sharing. Entries here come from immuneACCESS through TCRdb and include only in-frame sequences with V and J called. Some clones fail to appear in such tables; in the studies checked, an unresolved V gene covers under half of the shortfall, and the cause of the remainder is unknown. The V and J calls and the clone size are those of that table, but D and trimming were determined from the DNA. Here the sample has some 110,000 clones; roughly 80% occur a single time. The ten biggest clones cover 3% to 4% of the sample.

The record originates from a study of cytomegalovirus exposure and HLA in healthy donors (dated by TCRdb to the late 2010s). As for the study more broadly: An earlier analysis of several hundred of the donors reported approximately 300 Gb of sequence data and some 120 million unique TCR beta sequences from roughly 180 million T cells. The T cell repertoires of several hundred subjects were profiled by immunosequencing and related to cytomegalovirus serostatus. The study combined high-throughput TCR immunosequencing, statistical association of individual TCRs with disease status, and machine learning to predict cytomegalovirus infection status. To decide whether each TCR beta V gene segment behaved as functional or pseudogenic, an earlier analysis of some 600 of the donors relied on high-throughput TCR beta sequencing. Every repertoire in the discovery cohort had been generated on one and the same sequencing platform. Typing coverage varied by locus: roughly 620-640 donors for A, B, C, DRB1 and DQB1; 500 to 550 for DQA1; about 590 for DPA1; approximately 470 for DPB1. A later genetic analysis used genome-wide SNP genotypes for 398 of the 666 donors, treating that subset as a discovery cohort. Rather than drawing on any new phenotypic data, the later analysis identified candidate immune exposures from TCR beta sequences and the way those sequences occurred across donors. Because of strong linkage in the cohort, five DR-DQ haplotypes were treated as single units for association and clustering. A separate validation cohort of 100 to 150 different subjects was used in addition to the 666-subject first cohort. The study aimed to test whether signatures of past pathogen exposure could be identified by cataloging public T cell receptors. The genetic ancestry cluster associated with self-reported Caucasian donors included around 76% of the approximately 430 genotyped donors. HLA typing covered class I and class II loci at four-digit resolution. An early release covering 500 to 750 HLA-typed donors comprised 300 to 350 gigabases of sequencing data and around 85 million unique TCR sequences. Donor age, sex, ethnicity and CMV serostatus were compiled alongside the repertoire data. Among 398 genotyped donors of the cohort, an average of approximately 250,000 unique TCR beta nucleotide sequences were sequenced per donor, roughly 20% of them non-productive. To study patterns of TCR occurrence, a later analysis re-analyzed previously published TCR beta repertoires from 666 donors and added high-resolution HLA genotyping.

Based on the germline V gene, the CDR1 and CDR2 sequences are SGHTA and FQGNSA. V is shortened by 0 bases, J by 6 bases, and the region joining them spans 17 bases. From the cysteine up to the phenylalanine, the CDR3 has a length of 16 residues. Of all the DNA, just the CDR3 is kept, 48 bases in frame from base 1. Points the paper makes about the study in general: In an earlier analysis of more than 500 of the donors, most TCR beta V segments appeared in productive rearrangements about 87% or about 30% of the time, broadly matching IMGT annotations. Compared with equally common non-associated chains, HLA-associated TCR beta chains in a later analysis were more clonally expanded and had lower generation probabilities. The only immune exposure information available for the cohort was CMV serostatus. The sequencing pipeline was judged likely to have produced a cluster of highly shared sequence variants as a technical artifact. Presence/absence analyses assumed roughly uniform sequencing depth across donors, an assumption that may not hold. In a later analysis, TCR association rates were found to vary across HLA loci, with the most associated TCRs seen for DRB1 alleles and the fewest for HLA-C alleles. Linkage disequilibrium might explain the correlated functional status among segregating V segments, but an unknown experimental factor could not be ruled out. The authors suggested that the approach could potentially be extended to other disease states and immunological phenotypes. A further reported finding was that TCR beta sequences accurately predicted the HLA-A and HLA-B alleles for most subjects in the first cohort. In a later genetic analysis, fewer N-insertions in productive TCRs were reported among donors in an Asian-associated ancestry cluster than the 666-donor mean. Some IMGT-functional V segments, including TRBV6-2 and TRBV6-3, could not be distinguished by the 87-base-pair reads and were therefore excluded. The classifier was reported to diagnose cytomegalovirus status with high specificity and sensitivity in both the original and validation cohorts. Because counts were too low, about 18 rarely observed V segments, including chromosome 9 orphons, were excluded from the earlier analysis of several hundred of the donors. In a later analysis, 15,000 to 20,000 TCR beta sequences were associated with specific HLA alleles at a false discovery rate of 0.05. While some public TCRs were present in many individuals, most TCR sequences turned up only very rarely across donors. Only TCR beta chains were sequenced in this cohort, and the absence of alpha or paired-chain data limited detectable features. Most CMV-associated TCR beta chains appeared to be HLA-restricted in a later analysis, and the HLA associations seemed to be driven largely by CMV exposure. A later analysis reported that several top co-occurrence clusters appeared linked to parvovirus B19, influenza, CMV and Epstein-Barr virus. In the study, approximately 150 TCR beta chains were listed as associated with cytomegalovirus. HLA typing was unavailable for some donors at each locus, so association tests used only the typed subset. A few of the identified cytomegalovirus-associated TCR beta chains were confirmed in vitro to be specific for cytomegalovirus antigens. Assigning TCR associations to individual alleles was difficult when HLA alleles, especially DR and DQ, strongly co-occurred. An association between a missense DCLRE1C variant and V-gene and J-gene trimming of TCR beta chains was found in a later genetic analysis and replicated in an independent cohort.

The cohort consisted of some 730 healthy bone marrow donors. At the time of sampling, all cohort members were nominally healthy, though unrecorded immune exposures were likely present. The donor was CMV seronegative and was included in the group of 352 seronegative cohort members. Each donor provided a peripheral blood sample, and peripheral blood mononuclear cells were used for TCR beta sequencing. Genomic DNA was extracted from the blood cell samples with the Qiagen DNeasy Blood Extraction Kit. The receptor comes from a man between 60 and 75 years old in good health and CMV-seronegative. The chain uses TRBV7-2 and TRBJ1-2, and the D gene may be TRBD1, 6 bases matching. The sample consisted of PBMCs. The DNA reads as follows: TGTGCCAGCAGCTTAGCGCCACAGGGTGGTGGGGATGGCTACACCTTC. It specifies CASSLAPQGGGDGYTF.